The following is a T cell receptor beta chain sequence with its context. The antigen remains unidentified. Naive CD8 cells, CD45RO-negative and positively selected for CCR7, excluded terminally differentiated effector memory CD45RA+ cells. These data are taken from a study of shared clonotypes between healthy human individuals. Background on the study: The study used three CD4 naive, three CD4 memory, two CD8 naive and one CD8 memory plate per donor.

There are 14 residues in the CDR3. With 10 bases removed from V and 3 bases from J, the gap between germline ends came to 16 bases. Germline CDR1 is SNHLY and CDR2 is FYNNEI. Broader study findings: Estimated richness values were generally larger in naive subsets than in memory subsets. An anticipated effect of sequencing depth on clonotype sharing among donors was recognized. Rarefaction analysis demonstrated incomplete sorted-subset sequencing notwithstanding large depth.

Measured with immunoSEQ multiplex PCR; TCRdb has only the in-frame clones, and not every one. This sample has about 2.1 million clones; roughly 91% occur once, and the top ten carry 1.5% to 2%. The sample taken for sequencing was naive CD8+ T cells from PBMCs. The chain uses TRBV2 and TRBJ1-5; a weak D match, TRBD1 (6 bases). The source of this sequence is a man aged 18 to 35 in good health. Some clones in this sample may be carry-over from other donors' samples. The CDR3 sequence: CAINGGGFNQPQHF. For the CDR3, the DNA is TGTGCCATCAACGGAGGGGGTTTCAATCAGCCCCAGCATTTT.